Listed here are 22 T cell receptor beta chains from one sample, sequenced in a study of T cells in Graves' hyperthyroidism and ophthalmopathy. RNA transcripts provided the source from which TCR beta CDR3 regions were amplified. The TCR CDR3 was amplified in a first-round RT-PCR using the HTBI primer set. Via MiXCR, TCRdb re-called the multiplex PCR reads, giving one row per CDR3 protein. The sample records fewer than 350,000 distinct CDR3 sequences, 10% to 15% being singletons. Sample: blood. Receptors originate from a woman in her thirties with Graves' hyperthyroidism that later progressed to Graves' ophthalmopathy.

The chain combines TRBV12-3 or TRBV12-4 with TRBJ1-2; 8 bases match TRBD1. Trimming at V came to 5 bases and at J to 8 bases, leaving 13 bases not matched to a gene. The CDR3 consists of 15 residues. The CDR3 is CASSGGTGAGSGYTF. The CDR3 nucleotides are TGTGCCAGCAGTGGGGGGACAGGAGCCGGTAGCGGCTACACCTTC.

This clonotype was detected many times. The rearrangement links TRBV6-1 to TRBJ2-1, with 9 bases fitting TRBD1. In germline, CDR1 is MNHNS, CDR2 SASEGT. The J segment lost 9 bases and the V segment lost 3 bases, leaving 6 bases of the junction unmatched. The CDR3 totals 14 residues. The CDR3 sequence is CASSDQDRGGEQFF. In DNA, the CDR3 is TGTGCCAGCAGTGACCAAGACAGGGGGGGTGAGCAGTTCTTC.

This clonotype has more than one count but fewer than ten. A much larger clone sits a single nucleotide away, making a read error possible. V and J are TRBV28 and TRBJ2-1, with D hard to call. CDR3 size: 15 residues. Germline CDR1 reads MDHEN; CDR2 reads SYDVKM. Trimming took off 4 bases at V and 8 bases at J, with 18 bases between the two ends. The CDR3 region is CASSSNRRAVDEQFF. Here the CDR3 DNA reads TGTGCCAGCAGTTCGAACAGACGGGCTGTGGATGAGCAGTTCTTC.

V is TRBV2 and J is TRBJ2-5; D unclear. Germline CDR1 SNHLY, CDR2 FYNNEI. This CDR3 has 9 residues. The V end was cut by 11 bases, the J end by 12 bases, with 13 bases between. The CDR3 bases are TGTGCCGTTGAGGATGGGGAGTACTTC. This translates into CAVEDGEYF.

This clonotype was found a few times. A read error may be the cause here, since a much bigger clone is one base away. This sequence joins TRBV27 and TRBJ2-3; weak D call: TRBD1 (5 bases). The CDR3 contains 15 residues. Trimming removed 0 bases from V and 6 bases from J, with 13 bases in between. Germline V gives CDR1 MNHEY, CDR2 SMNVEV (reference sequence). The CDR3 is CASSLSGVHRDTQYF. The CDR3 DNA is TGTGCCAGCAGTTTATCAGGGGTTCATAGGGATACGCAGTATTTT.

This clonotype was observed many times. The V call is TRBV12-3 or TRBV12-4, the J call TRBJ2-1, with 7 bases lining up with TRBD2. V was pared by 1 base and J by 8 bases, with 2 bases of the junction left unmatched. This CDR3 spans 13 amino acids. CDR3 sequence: CASSLGGRDEQFF. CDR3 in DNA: TGTGCCAGCAGTTTAGGCGGGAGAGATGAGCAGTTCTTC.

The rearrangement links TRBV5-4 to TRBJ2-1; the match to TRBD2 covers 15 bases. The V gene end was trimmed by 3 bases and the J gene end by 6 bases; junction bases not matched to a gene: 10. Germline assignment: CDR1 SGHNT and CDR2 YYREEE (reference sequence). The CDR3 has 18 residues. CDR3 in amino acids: CASSSGLAGGPQSNEQFF. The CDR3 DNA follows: TGTGCCAGCAGCTCAGGACTAGCGGGAGGGCCCCAATCCAATGAGCAGTTCTTC.

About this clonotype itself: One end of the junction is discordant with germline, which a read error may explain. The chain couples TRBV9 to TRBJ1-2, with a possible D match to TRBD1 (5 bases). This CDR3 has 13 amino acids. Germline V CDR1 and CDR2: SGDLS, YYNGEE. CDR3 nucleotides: TGTGCCAGCAGCCGGGGGTATAACTATGCCTACACCTTC. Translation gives CASSRGYNYAYTF.

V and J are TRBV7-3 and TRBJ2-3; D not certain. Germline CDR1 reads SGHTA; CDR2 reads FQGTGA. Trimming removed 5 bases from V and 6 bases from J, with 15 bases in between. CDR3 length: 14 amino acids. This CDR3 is CASSLSGNGDTQYF. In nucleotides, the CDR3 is TGTGCCAGCAGCCTCAGTGGGAATGGGGATACGCAGTATTTT.

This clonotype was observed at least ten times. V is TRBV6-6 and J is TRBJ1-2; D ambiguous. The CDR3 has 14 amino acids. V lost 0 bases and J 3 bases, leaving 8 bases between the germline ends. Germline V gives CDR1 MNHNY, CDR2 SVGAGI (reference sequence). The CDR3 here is CASSYSRQDYGYTF. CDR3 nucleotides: TGTGCCAGCAGTTACTCGAGGCAGGACTATGGCTACACCTTC.

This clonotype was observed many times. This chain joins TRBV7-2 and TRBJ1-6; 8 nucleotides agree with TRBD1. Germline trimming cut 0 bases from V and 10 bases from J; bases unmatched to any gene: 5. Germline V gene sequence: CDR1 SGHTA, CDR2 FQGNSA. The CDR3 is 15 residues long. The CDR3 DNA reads TGTGCCAGCAGCTTAGCCCAGGGGGCTCGGTCACCCCTCCACTTT. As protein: CASSLAQGARSPLHF.

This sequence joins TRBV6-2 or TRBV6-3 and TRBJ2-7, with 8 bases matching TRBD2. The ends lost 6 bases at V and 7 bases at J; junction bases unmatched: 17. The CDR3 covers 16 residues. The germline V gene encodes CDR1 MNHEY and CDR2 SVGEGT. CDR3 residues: CASSPGLAYVVREQYF. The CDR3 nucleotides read TGTGCCAGCAGCCCCGGACTAGCTTACGTTGTCAGGGAGCAGTACTTC.

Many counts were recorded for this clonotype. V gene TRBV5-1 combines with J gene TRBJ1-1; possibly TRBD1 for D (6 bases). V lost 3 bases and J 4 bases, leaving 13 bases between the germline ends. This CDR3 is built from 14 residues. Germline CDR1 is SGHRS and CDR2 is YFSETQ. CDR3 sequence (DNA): TGCGCCAGCAGCTCAGGACAGTCTGGCACTGAAGCTTTCTTT. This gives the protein CASSSGQSGTEAFF.

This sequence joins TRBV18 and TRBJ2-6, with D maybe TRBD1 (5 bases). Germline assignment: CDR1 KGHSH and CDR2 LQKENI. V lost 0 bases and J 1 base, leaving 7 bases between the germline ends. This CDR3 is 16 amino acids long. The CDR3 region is CASSPPSGSGANVLTF. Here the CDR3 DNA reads TGTGCCAGCTCACCACCGTCAGGGTCTGGGGCCAACGTCCTGACTTTC.

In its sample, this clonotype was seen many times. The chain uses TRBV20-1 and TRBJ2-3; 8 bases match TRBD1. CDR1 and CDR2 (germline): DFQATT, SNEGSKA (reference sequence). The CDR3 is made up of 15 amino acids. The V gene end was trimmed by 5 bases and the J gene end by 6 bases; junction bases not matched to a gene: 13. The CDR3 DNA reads TGCAGTGCTCCTTTGACAGGGGCCGCGGTGGATACGCAGTATTTT. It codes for CSAPLTGAAVDTQYF.

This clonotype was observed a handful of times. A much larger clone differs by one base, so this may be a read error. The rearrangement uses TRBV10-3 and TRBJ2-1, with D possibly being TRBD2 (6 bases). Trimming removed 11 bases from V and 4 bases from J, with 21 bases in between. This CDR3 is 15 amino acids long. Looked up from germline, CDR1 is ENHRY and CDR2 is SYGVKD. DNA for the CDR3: TGTGCCGTCGGAGACTTCGCCGGGACTTACAATGAGCAGTTCTTC. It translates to CAVGDFAGTYNEQFF.

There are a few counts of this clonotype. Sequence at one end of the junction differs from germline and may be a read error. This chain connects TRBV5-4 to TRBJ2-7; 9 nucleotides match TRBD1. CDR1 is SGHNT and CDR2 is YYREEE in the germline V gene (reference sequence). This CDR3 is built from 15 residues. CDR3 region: CASSPHSTGGYEQYF. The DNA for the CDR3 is TGCGCCAGCAGCCCGCATTCGACAGGGGGCTACGAGCAGTACTTC.

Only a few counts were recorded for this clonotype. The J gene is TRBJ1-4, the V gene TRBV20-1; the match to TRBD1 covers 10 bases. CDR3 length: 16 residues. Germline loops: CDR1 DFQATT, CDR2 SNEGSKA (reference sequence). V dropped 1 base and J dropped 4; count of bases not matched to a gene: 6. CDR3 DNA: TGCAGTGCTAGAGGTCGGACAGGGGGTGGTAATGAAAAACTGTTTTTT. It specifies CSARGRTGGGNEKLFF.

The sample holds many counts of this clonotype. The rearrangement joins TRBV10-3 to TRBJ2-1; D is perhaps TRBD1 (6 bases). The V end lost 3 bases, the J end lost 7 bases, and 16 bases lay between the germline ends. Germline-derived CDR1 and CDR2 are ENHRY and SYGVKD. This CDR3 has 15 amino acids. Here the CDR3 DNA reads TGTGCCATCAGTGACCCCCGGGACATTGGGAATGAGCAGTTCTTC. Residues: CAISDPRDIGNEQFF.

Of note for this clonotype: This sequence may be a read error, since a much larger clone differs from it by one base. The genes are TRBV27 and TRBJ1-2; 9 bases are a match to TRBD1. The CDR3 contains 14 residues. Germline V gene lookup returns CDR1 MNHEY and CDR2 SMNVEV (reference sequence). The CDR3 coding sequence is TGTGCCAACAGTAACAGGGGGCAGGGTTATGGCTACACCTTC. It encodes CANSNRGQGYGYTF.

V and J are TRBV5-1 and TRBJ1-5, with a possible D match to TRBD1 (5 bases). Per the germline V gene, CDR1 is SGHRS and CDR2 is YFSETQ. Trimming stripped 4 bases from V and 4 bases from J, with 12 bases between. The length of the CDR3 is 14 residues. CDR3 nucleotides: TGCGCCAGCAGCCCGGGACTTAATAATCAGCCCCAGCATTTT. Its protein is CASSPGLNNQPQHF.

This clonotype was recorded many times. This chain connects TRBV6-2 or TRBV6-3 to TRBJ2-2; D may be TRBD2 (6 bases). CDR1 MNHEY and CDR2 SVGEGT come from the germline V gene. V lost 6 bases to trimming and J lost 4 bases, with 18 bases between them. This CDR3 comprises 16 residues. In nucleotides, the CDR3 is TGTGCCAGCAGACCCCGAGGACTAACGCCCACCGGGGAGCTGTTTTTT. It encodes CASRPRGLTPTGELFF.